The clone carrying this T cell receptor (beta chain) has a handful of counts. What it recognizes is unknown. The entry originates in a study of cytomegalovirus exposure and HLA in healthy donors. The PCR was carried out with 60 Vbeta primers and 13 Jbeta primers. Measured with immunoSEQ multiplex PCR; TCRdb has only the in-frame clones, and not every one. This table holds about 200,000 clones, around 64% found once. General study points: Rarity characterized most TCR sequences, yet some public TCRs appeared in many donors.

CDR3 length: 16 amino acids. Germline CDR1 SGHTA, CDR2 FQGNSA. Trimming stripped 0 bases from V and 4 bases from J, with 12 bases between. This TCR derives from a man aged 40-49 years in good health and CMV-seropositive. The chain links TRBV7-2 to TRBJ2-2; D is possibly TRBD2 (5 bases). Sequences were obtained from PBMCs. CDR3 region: CASSLALNRGTGELFF. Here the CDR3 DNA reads TGTGCCAGCAGCTTAGCGCTTAATCGGGGCACCGGGGAGCTGTTTTTT.